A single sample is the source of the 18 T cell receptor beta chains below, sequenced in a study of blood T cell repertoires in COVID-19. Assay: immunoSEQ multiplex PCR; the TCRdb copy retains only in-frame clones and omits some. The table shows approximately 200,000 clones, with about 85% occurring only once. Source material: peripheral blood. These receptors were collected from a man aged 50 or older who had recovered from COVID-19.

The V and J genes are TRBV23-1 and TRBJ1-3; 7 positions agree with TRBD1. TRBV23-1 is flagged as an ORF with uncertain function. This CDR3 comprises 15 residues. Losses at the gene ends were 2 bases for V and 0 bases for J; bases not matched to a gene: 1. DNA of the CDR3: TGCGCCAGCAGTCAACAGGGGGACTCTGGAAACACCATATATTTT. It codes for CASSQQGDSGNTIYF.

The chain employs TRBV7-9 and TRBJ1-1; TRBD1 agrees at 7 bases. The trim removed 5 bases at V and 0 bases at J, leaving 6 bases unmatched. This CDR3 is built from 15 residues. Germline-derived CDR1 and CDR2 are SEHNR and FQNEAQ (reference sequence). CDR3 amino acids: CASSASTGMNTEAFF. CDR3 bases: TGTGCCAGCAGCGCTTCGACAGGGATGAACACTGAAGCTTTCTTT.

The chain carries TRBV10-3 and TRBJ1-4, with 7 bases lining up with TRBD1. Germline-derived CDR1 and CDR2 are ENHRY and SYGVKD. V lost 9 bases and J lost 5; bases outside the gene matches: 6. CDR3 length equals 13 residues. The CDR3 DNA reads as TGTGCCATTGGGACAGAGGGAAATGAAAAACTGTTTTTT. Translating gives CAIGTEGNEKLFF.

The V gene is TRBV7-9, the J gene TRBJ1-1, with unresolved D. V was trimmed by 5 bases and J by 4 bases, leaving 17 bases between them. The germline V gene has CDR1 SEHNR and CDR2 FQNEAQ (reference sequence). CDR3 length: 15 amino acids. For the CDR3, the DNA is TGTGCCAGCAGCCCGGTATTAGGGAGAGGCACTGAAGCTTTCTTT. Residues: CASSPVLGRGTEAFF.

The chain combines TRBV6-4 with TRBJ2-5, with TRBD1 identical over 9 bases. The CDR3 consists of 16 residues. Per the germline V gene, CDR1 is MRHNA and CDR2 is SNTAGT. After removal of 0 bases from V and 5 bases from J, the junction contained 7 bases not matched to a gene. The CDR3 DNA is TGTGCCAGCAGTGACTCGATGAGGGACAGGGAGGAGACCCAGTACTTC. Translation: CASSDSMRDREETQYF.

The CDR3: CASSYSSGPSYEQYF. CDR3 coding DNA: TGTGCCAGCAGTTACTCAAGCGGGCCCTCCTACGAGCAGTACTTC. The gene calls are TRBV6-5 and TRBJ2-7; maybe TRBD2 (6 bases). CDR3 length: 15 amino acids. Germline V gene sequence: CDR1 MNHEY, CDR2 SVGAGI. Deletions cut 0 bases from V and 0 bases from J, with 9 bases between.

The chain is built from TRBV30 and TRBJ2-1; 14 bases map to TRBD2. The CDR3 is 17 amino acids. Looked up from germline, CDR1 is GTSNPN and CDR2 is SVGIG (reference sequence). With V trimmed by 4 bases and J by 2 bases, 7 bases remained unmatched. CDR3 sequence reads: CAWNGLAGGGTYNEQFF. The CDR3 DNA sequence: TGTGCCTGGAACGGACTAGCGGGAGGTGGTACCTACAATGAGCAGTTCTTC.

The CDR3 sequence is CASSPTGGGDYGYTF. The DNA of the CDR3 is TGTGCCAGTAGTCCCACAGGGGGTGGAGACTATGGCTACACCTTC. The genes are TRBV19 and TRBJ1-2, with 8 positions matching TRBD1. Germline-derived CDR1 and CDR2 are LNHDA and SQIVND (reference sequence). Trimming took 5 bases from V and 3 from J; bases not matched to a gene: 8. The length of the CDR3 is 15 residues.

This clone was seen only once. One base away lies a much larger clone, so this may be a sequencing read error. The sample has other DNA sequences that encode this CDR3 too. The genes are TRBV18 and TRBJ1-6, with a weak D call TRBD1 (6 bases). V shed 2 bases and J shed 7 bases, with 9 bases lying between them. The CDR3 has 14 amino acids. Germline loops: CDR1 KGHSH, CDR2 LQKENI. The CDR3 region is CASSPDRKNSPLHF. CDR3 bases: TGTGCCAGCTCACCAGACAGGAAAAATTCACCCCTCCACTTT.

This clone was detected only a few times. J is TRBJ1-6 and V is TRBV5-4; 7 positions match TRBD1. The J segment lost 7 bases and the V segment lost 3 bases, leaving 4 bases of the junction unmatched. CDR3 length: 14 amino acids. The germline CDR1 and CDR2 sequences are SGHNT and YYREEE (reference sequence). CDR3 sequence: CASSSTGPNSPLHF. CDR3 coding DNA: TGTGCCAGCAGCTCGACAGGGCCAAATTCACCCCTCCACTTT.

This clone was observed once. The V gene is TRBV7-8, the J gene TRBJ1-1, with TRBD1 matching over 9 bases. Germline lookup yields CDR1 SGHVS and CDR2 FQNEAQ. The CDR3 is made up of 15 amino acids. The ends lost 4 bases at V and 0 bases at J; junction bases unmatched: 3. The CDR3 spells CASSSGQGLNTEAFF. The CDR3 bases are TGTGCCAGCAGCTCCGGACAGGGGTTGAACACTGAAGCTTTCTTT.

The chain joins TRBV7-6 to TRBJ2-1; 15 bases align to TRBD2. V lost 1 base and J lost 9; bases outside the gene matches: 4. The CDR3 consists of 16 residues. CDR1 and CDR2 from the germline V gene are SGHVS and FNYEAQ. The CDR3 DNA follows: TGTGCCAGCAGCTTAGTCTTGGGACTAGCGGGAGGTGAGCAGTTCTTC. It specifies CASSLVLGLAGGEQFF. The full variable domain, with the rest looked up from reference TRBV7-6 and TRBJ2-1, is GAGVSQSPRYKVTKRGQDVALRCDPISGHVSLYWYRQALGQGPEFLTYFNYEAQQDKSGLPNDRFSAERPEGSISTLTIQRTEQRDSAMYRCASSLVLGLAGGEQFFGPGTRLTVL.

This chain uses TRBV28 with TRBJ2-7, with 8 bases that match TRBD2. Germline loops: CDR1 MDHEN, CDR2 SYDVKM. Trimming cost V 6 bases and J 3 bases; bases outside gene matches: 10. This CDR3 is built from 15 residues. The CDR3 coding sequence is TGTGCCAGCAGGCTCGTGACTAGCGACCACTACGAGCAGTACTTC. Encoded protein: CASRLVTSDHYEQYF.

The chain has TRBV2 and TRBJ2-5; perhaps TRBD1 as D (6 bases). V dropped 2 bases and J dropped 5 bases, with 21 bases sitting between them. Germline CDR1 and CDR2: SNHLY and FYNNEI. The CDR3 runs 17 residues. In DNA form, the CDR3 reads TGTGCCAGCAGTGAATCATCCCTTTCCAGGGACAAGGAGACCCAGTACTTC. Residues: CASSESSLSRDKETQYF.

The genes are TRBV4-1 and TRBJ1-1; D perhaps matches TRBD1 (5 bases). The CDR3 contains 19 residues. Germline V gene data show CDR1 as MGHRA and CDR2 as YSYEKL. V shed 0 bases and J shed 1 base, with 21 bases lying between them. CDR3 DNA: TGCGCCAGCAGCCAAGAACTTTATGTCAGTGGGGCCGCGAACACTGAAGCTTTCTTT. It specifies CASSQELYVSGAANTEAFF.

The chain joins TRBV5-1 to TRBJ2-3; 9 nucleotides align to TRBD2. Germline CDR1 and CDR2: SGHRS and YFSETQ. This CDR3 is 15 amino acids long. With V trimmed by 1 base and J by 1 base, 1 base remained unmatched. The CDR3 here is CASSLQRGGTDTQYF. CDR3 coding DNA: TGCGCCAGCAGCTTGCAGCGGGGGGGCACAGATACGCAGTATTTT. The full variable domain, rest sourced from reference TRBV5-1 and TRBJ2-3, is KAGVTQTPRYLIKTRGQQVTLSCSPISGHRSVSWYQQTPGQGLQFLFEYFSETQRNKGNFPGRFSGRQFSNSRSEMNVSTLELGDSALYLCASSLQRGGTDTQYFGPGTRLTVL.

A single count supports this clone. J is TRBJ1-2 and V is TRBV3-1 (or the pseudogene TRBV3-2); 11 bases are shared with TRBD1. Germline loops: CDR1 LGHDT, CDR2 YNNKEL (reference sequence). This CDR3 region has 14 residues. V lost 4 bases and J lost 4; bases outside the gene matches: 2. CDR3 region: CASSRTGGAYGYTF. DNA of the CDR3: TGTGCCAGCAGCCGGACAGGGGGCGCCTATGGCTACACCTTC.

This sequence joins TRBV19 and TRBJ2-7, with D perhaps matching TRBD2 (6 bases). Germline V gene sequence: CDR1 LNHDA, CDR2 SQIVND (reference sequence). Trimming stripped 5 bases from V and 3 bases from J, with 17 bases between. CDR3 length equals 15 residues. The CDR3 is CASSQFGGTIYEQYF. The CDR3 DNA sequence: TGTGCCAGTAGTCAATTTGGAGGGACGATCTACGAGCAGTACTTC.